Described below is a single T cell receptor beta chain sequence and its context. The antigen is unknown. Germline V gives CDR1 SEHNR, CDR2 FQNEAQ (reference sequence). V dropped 3 bases and J dropped 5; count of bases not matched to a gene: 1. This CDR3 spans 15 amino acids. The entry originates in a study of cytomegalovirus exposure and HLA in healthy donors. Study results and caveats: Cytomegalovirus-associated status was assigned to 150 or so TCR beta chains. Relative to equally common others, HLA-associated TCR beta chains showed greater clonal expansion in a later analysis.

Primers: 60 Vbeta forward and 13 Jbeta reverse. The assay was immunoSEQ multiplex PCR, and TCRdb's table has in-frame clones only and misses some. The sample records 100,000 to 150,000 clones, approximately 17% being singletons. This TCR came from a female donor in good health and CMV-seropositive. The sequencing input was PBMCs. The genes are TRBV7-9 and TRBJ2-1; 13 positions match TRBD2. CDR3 amino acids: CASSLGLAGNNEQFF. CDR3 DNA: TGTGCCAGCAGCTTGGGACTAGCGGGGAACAATGAGCAGTTCTTC.